The present TCR beta chain was sequenced within a study of blood T cell repertoires in COVID-19. Background on the study: From T cells, B-cell-depleted T cells, or PBMCs came the material, which was cDNA or gDNA.

Losses at the gene ends were 1 base for V and 2 bases for J; bases not matched to a gene: 4. From germline, CDR1 is KGHSH and CDR2 LQKENI. The length of the CDR3 is 15 residues. Across 24 US areas, participants ranged in age from about 18 to 90 years. Clinical history as reported by participants underpinned cohort assignment. TCRdb's table, derived via immunoSEQ multiplex PCR, lists solely in-frame clones and lacks some. The sample includes 350,000 to 400,000 clones, over 75% of them seen just once. The sequencing sample was made of PBMCs or T cells enriched from blood (not recorded which). This chain uses TRBV18 with TRBJ1-1; 7 bases fit TRBD1. This receptor was taken from a man in his late teens or twenties who had recovered from COVID-19. This CDR3 is CASSPRQGENTEAFF. DNA for the CDR3: TGTGCCAGCTCACCACGTCAGGGGGAAAACACTGAAGCTTTCTTT.